The 5 T cell receptor beta chains listed next were all sequenced from one sample in a study of cytomegalovirus exposure and HLA in healthy donors. It was with 60 Vbeta and 13 Jbeta primers that the PCR ran. The data were produced by immunoSEQ multiplex PCR, yet TCRdb's version contains in-frame clones alone and is incomplete. The table lists approximately 110,000 clones, roughly 70% of them singletons. The sample comprised PBMCs. These receptors all come from a man between 18 and 29 years old in good health and CMV-seropositive.

V gene TRBV4-2 combines with J gene TRBJ1-5; D is unclear. The CDR3 runs 15 residues. The germline gives CDR1 LGHNA, CDR2 YNFKEQ. Trimming left V 0 bases short and J 10 bases short, with 16 bases between. CDR3 amino acids: CASSQEQTPNLPQHF. The CDR3 DNA reads TGTGCCAGCAGCCAAGAGCAGACTCCCAATCTACCCCAGCATTTT.

This rearrangement joins TRBV9 to TRBJ1-3, with 8 bases fitting TRBD1. This CDR3 has 15 amino acids. Germline V gene lookup returns CDR1 SGDLS and CDR2 YYNGEE. The J segment lost 0 bases and the V segment lost 2 bases, leaving 1 base of the junction unmatched. The CDR3 bases are TGTGCCAGCAGCGTCGACAGGGGCTCTGGAAACACCATATATTTT. It translates to CASSVDRGSGNTIYF.

The V and J genes are TRBV5-1 and TRBJ1-4; 7 bases are shared with TRBD1. CDR1 is SGHRS and CDR2 is YFSETQ in the germline V gene. This CDR3 is 15 amino acids long. The V and J ends lost 0 bases and 7 bases, in that order; junction bases with no gene match: 6. The CDR3 DNA follows: TGCGCCAGCAGCTTGGGTGTCGGACAGGCTGAAAAACTGTTTTTT. Translated, it gives CASSLGVGQAEKLFF.

The chain is built from TRBV19 and TRBJ2-2; D unresolved. V lost 7 bases, J lost 5 bases, and 14 bases lay in between. Germline values: CDR1 LNHDA, CDR2 SQIVND (reference sequence). The CDR3 runs 14 residues. The CDR3 region has the DNA TGTGCCAGTACCCCGGTGGAGTGGACCGGGGAGCTGTTTTTT. It yields the protein CASTPVEWTGELFF.

In regard to this clone: Other DNA sequences in this sample translate to the same CDR3. The chain combines TRBV6-5 with TRBJ1-2, with D uncertain. This CDR3 has 11 amino acids. Trimming removed 5 bases from V and 5 bases from J, with 6 bases in between. CDR1 is MNHEY, CDR2 SVGAGI, per germline. The CDR3, as DNA: TGTGCCAGCAGTCCCGGTTATGGCTACACCTTC. Translated: CASSPGYGYTF.